What follows is one TCR beta chain and its context. Trimming took 2 bases from V and 1 from J, leaving 14 bases between them. Germline V CDR1 and CDR2: GTSNPN, SVGIG (reference sequence). CDR3 length equals 15 residues. Repertoires were generated with immunoSEQ multiplex PCR, while TCRdb's copy carries only in-frame clones and drops some. The sample yields over 120,000 clones, roughly 94% seen once. The data were taken from a study of control samples from healthy donors and cancer patients. The receptor comes from a man aged 60 to 75 with colorectal cancer. V gene TRBV30 combines with J gene TRBJ1-1; D gene ambiguous. The sample consisted of PBMCs. The DNA of the CDR3 is TGTGCCTGGAGTCTCCCCCGGCAGAGGAACACTGAAGCTTTCTTT. This codes for CAWSLPRQRNTEAFF.